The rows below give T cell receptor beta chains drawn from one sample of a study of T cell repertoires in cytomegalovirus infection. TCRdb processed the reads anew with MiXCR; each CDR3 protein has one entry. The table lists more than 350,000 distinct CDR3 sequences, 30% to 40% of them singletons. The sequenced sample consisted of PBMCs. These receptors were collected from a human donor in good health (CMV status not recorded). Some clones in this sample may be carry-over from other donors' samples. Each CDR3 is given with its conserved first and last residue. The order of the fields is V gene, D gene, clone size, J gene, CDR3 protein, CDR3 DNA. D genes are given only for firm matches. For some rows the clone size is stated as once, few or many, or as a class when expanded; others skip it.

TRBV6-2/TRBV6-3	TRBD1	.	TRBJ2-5	CASSGADRAGETQSF	TGTGCCAGCAGTGGAGCTGACAGGGCTGGGGAGACCCAGTCCTTC
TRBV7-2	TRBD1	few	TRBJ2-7	CASSFDRGFYEQYF	TGTGCCAGCAGCTTCGACAGGGGGTTCTACGAGCAGTACTTC
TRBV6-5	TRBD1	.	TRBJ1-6	CASSYEGTGDSPLHF	TGTGCCAGCAGTTACGAAGGGACAGGGGATTCACCCCTCCACTTT
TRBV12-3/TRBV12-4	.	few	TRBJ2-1	CASSPKGQGEQFF	TGTGCCAGCAGCCCCAAGGGGCAGGGTGAGCAGTTCTTC
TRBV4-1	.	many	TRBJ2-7	CASSQATGNLYEQYF	TGCGCCAGCAGCCAGGCCACAGGAAACCTCTACGAGCAGTACTTC
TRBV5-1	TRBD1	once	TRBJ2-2	CASSLPGGLTGELFF	TGCGCCAGCAGCTTACCAGGGGGCCTCACCGGGGAGCTGTTTTTT
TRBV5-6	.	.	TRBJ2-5	CASSGGRKRGETQYF	TGTGCCAGCAGCGGAGGGAGGAAGAGAGGAGAGACCCAGTACTTC
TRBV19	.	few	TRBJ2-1	CASSTGRRSYNEQFF	TGTGCCAGTAGCACCGGGAGACGCTCCTACAATGAGCAGTTCTTC
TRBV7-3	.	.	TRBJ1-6	CASSSLLQPGANSPLHF	TGTGCCAGCAGCTCCCTATTACAACCTGGGGCCAATTCACCCCTCCACTTT
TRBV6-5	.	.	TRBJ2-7	CASSYSTPAGAASYEQYF	TGTGCCAGCAGTTATTCGACCCCGGCGGGCGCGGCGAGCTACGAGCAGTACTTC